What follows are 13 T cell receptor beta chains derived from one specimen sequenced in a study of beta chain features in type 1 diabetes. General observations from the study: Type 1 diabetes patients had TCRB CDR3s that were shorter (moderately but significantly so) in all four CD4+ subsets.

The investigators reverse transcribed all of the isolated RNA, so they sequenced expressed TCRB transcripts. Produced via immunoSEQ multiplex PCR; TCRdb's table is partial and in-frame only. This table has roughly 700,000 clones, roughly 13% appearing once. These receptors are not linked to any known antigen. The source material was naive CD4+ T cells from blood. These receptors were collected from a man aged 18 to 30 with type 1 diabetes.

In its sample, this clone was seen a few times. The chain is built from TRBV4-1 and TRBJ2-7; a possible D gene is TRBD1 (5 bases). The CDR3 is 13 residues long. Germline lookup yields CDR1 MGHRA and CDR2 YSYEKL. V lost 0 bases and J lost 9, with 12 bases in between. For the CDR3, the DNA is TGCGCCAGCAGCCAAGACACAGGTTTGGGGCAGTACTTC. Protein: CASSQDTGLGQYF.

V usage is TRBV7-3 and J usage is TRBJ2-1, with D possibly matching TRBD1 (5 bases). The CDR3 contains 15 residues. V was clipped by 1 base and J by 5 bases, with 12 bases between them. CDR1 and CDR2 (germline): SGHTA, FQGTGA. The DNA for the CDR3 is TGTGCCAGCAGCTTAATCCGGCCAGGGAACAATGAGCAGTTCTTC. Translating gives CASSLIRPGNNEQFF.

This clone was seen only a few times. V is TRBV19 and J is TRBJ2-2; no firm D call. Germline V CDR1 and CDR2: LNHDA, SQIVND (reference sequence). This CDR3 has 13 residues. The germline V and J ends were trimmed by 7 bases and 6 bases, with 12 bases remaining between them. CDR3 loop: CASITRPAGELFF. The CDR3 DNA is TGTGCCAGTATAACAAGGCCGGCCGGGGAGCTGTTTTTT.

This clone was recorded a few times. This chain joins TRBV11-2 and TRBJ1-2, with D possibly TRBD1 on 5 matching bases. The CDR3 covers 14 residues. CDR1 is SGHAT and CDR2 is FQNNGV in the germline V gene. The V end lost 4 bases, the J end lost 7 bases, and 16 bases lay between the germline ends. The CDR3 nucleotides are TGTGCCAGCAGCTACACACCGGGGGGAGGTGGCTACACCTTC. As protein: CASSYTPGGGGYTF.

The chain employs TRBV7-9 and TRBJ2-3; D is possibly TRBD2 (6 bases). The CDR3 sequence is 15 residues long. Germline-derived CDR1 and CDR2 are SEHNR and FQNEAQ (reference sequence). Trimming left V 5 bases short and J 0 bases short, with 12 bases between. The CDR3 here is CASSVVAASTDTQYF. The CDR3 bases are TGTGCCAGCAGCGTCGTAGCGGCTAGCACAGATACGCAGTATTTT.

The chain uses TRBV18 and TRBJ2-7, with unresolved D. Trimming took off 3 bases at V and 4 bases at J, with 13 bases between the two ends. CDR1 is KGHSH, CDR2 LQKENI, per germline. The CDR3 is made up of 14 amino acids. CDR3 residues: CASSPSPRTYEQYF. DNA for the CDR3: TGTGCCAGCTCACCCTCTCCCCGAACGTACGAGCAGTACTTC.

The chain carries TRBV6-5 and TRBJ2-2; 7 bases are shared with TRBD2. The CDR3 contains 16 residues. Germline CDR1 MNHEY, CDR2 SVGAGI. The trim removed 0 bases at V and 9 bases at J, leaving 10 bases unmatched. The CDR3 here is CASSYSTAGQFRELFF. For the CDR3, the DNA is TGTGCCAGCAGTTACTCGACAGCGGGGCAATTCAGGGAGCTGTTTTTT.

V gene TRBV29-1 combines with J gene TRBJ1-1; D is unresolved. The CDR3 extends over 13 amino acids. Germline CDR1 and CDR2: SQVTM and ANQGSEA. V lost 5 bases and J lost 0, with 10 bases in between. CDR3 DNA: TGCAGCGTTCTTCTATCCCTGAACACTGAAGCTTTCTTT. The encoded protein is CSVLLSLNTEAFF.

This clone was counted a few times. The CDR3 DNA is TGTGCCAGCAGCTGGACCGTTATAAACATTCAGTACTTC. Its protein is CASSWTVINIQYF. The gene calls are TRBV5-6 and TRBJ2-4; D not resolved. There are 13 residues in the CDR3. CDR1 SGHDT and CDR2 YYEEEE come from the germline V gene. V was pared by 3 bases and J by 6 bases, with 10 bases between. The full variable domain, with the rest looked up from reference TRBV5-6 and TRBJ2-4, is DAGVTQSPTHLIKTRGQQVTLRCSPKSGHDTVSWYQQALGQGPQFIFQYYEEEERQRGNFPDRFSGHQFPNYSSELNVNALLLGDSALYLCASSWTVINIQYFGAGTRLSVL.

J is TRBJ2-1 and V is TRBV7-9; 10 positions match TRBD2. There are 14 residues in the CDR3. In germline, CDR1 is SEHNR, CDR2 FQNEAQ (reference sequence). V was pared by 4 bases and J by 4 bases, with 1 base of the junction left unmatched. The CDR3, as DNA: TGTGCCAGCAGCTCTAGCGGGGGTTACAATGAGCAGTTCTTC. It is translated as CASSSSGGYNEQFF.

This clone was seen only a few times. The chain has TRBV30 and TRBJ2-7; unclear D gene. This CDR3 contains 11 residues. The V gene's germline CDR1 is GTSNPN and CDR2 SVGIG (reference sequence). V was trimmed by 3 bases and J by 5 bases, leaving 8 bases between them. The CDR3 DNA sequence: TGTGCCTGGAGCCGGGTGGACGAGCAGTACTTC. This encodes CAWSRVDEQYF.

CDR3 nucleotides: TGTGCCAGCAGTATCTCACCCAGGGGGCGCCCCGACTATGGCTACACCTTC. As protein: CASSISPRGRPDYGYTF. The genes are TRBV11-2 and TRBJ1-2, with 8 bases lining up with TRBD1. The V segment lost 6 bases and the J segment 3 bases; nucleotides outside the gene matches: 15. The length of the CDR3 is 17 residues. Germline assignment: CDR1 SGHAT and CDR2 FQNNGV.

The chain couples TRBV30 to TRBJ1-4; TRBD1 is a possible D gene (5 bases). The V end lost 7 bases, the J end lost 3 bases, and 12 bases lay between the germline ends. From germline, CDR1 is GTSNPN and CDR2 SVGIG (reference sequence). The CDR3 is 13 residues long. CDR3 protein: CASAGSANEKLFF. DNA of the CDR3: TGTGCCTCAGCAGGGTCGGCTAATGAAAAACTGTTTTTT.